One sample yielded the 18 T cell receptor beta chains listed below, sequenced in a study of blood T cell repertoires in COVID-19. Profiling relied on immunoSEQ multiplex PCR, and the TCRdb table lists in-frame clones only, not all of them. This table has fewer than 200,000 clones, around 80% appearing once. The sequenced sample was PBMCs or T cells enriched from blood (not recorded which). The receptors stem from a woman between 45 and 60 years old who had recovered from COVID-19.

The V and J genes are TRBV7-9 and TRBJ1-6; 8 bases are a match to TRBD1. The CDR3 has 15 residues. With V trimmed by 5 bases and J by 9 bases, 9 bases remained unmatched. Germline V gives CDR1 SEHNR, CDR2 FQNEAQ (reference sequence). CDR3 in amino acids: CASSLQGGLISPLHF. CDR3 sequence (DNA): TGTGCCAGCAGCCTACAGGGGGGACTCATTTCACCCCTCCACTTT. Using reference TRBV7-9 and TRBJ1-6 for the parts outside the CDR3, the full variable domain is DTGVSQNPRHKITKRGQNVTFRCDPISEHNRLYWYRQTLGQGPEFLTYFQNEAQLEKSRLLSDRFSAERPKGSFSTLEIQRTEQGDSAMYLCASSLQGGLISPLHFGNGTRLTVT.

This clone came up a few times. The chain recombines TRBV28 with TRBJ1-2, with 8 bases aligning to TRBD1. The J segment lost 4 bases and the V segment lost 3 bases, leaving 10 bases of the junction unmatched. The length of the CDR3 is 16 residues. Per the germline V gene, CDR1 is MDHEN and CDR2 is SYDVKM. The CDR3 loop is CASSFRGQGASYGYTF. DNA of the CDR3: TGTGCCAGCAGTTTTCGGGGGCAGGGGGCGAGCTATGGCTACACCTTC.

A single count supports this clone. This chain joins TRBV5-6 and TRBJ1-4; 8 bases fit TRBD1. J lost 2 bases, V lost 2 bases, and 8 bases had no gene match. The CDR3 extends over 17 amino acids. Looked up from germline, CDR1 is SGHDT and CDR2 is YYEEEE. The DNA of the CDR3 is TGTGCCAGCAGCTTCGTGTCCTCAGGGGGCACTAATGAAAAACTGTTTTTT. Protein: CASSFVSSGGTNEKLFF.

V is TRBV28 and J is TRBJ2-7, with 7 positions matching TRBD2. The CDR3 is 17 amino acids. Germline assignment: CDR1 MDHEN and CDR2 SYDVKM. The J segment lost 2 bases and the V segment lost 1 base, leaving 11 bases of the junction unmatched. CDR3 nucleotides: TGTGCCAGCAGTTTATTAGCGGGTGCGCAAGGGGCCTACGAGCAGTACTTC. Its translation: CASSLLAGAQGAYEQYF.

The chain is built from TRBV7-3 and TRBJ2-1; TRBD2 is a possible D gene (6 bases). V lost 4 bases, J lost 6 bases, and 16 bases lay in between. Germline values: CDR1 SGHTA, CDR2 FQGTGA. The CDR3 loop spans 15 amino acids. The CDR3, as DNA: TGTGCCAGCAGCTCCTACAACCGGGACTCCAATGAGCAGTTCTTC. Protein sequence: CASSSYNRDSNEQFF.

This clone was recorded only once. The chain carries TRBV19 and TRBJ1-2; 9 bases fit TRBD1. After removal of 4 bases from V and 8 bases from J, the junction contained 11 bases not matched to a gene. The germline CDR1 and CDR2 sequences are LNHDA and SQIVND (reference sequence). The CDR3 contains 15 residues. The CDR3 region is CASSTHRGRSWGYTF. In DNA form, the CDR3 reads TGTGCCAGTAGTACCCACAGGGGGCGGTCGTGGGGCTACACCTTC.

The chain has TRBV6-2 or TRBV6-3 and TRBJ2-7; 10 nucleotides align to TRBD2. This CDR3 contains 15 residues. Trimming at V came to 5 bases and at J to 4 bases, leaving 8 bases not matched to a gene. CDR1 and CDR2 (germline): MNHEY, SVGEGT. This CDR3 is CASSDLAGVGYEQYF. CDR3 nucleotide sequence: TGTGCCAGCAGTGACCTAGCGGGAGTGGGGTACGAGCAGTACTTC.

The V gene is TRBV4-1, the J gene TRBJ1-1; 7 bases align to TRBD1. CDR3 length: 15 amino acids. Trimming at V came to 1 base and at J to 6 bases, leaving 8 bases not matched to a gene. CDR1 is MGHRA, CDR2 YSYEKL, per germline. The CDR3 DNA follows: TGCGCCAGCAGCCAAGGGAGGGGGCTAACGGCTGAAGCTTTCTTT. Its protein product is CASSQGRGLTAEAFF.

V and J are TRBV7-2 and TRBJ1-5; 7 bases agree with TRBD1. This CDR3 is built from 16 residues. Germline values: CDR1 SGHTA, CDR2 FQGNSA. J gave up 6 bases and V 7 bases, and 15 bases lay outside the gene matches. CDR3 coding DNA: TGTGCCAGCACCTCAGGTCCAGACAGGGACGCTCAGCCCCAGCATTTT. Translating gives CASTSGPDRDAQPQHF.

The chain links TRBV29-1 to TRBJ2-7; no clear D. The V gene's germline CDR1 is SQVTM and CDR2 ANQGSEA. This CDR3 spans 13 amino acids. The ends were cut back, 3 bases at V and 4 bases at J, with 13 bases in the middle. Here the CDR3 reads CSVEVGRGYEQYF. In nucleotides, the CDR3 is TGCAGCGTTGAGGTCGGTAGAGGATACGAGCAGTACTTC.

This CDR3 is CASSLTTSGSPDTQYF. The DNA of the CDR3 is TGTGCCAGCAGCTTAACTACTAGCGGGAGCCCAGATACGCAGTATTTT. This chain joins TRBV11-2 and TRBJ2-3; 11 nucleotides agree with TRBD2. The CDR3 has 16 amino acids. Trimming removed 2 bases from V and 4 bases from J; junction bases left unmatched: 5. Germline V CDR1 and CDR2: SGHAT, FQNNGV.

The chain uses TRBV4-1 and TRBJ2-7; 10 bases align to TRBD1. V lost 0 bases, J lost 5 bases, and 10 bases stayed unmatched. In germline, CDR1 is MGHRA, CDR2 YSYEKL. The CDR3 is 17 amino acids. CDR3 DNA sequence: TGCGCCAGCAGCCAAGATCATTTCGGGACAGGGGAAAACGAGCAGTACTTC. As protein: CASSQDHFGTGENEQYF.

V usage is TRBV20-1 and J usage is TRBJ2-7; tentative D call: TRBD2 (5 bases). The CDR3 covers 14 residues. Trimming removed 3 bases at V and 2 bases at J, with 14 bases between. The germline V gene has CDR1 DFQATT and CDR2 SNEGSKA (reference sequence). This CDR3 reads CSASPRTDPYEQYF. The CDR3 region has the DNA TGCAGTGCTAGTCCCAGGACTGACCCCTACGAGCAGTACTTC.

The chain employs TRBV5-6 and TRBJ2-1, with a possible D match to TRBD1 (5 bases). The CDR3 runs to 16 residues. In germline, CDR1 is SGHDT, CDR2 YYEEEE. The germline V and J ends were trimmed by 3 bases and 4 bases, with 17 bases remaining between them. The CDR3 DNA sequence: TGTGCCAGCAGCTCCCCGGGTGGGGCAGGGTACAATGAGCAGTTCTTC. The encoded protein is CASSSPGGAGYNEQFF.

The chain carries TRBV10-2 and TRBJ1-1, with TRBD1 matching over 9 bases. Unmatched junction bases numbered 5, after V lost 4 bases and J lost 5 bases. The germline CDR1 and CDR2 sequences are WSHSY and SAAADI. The CDR3 extends over 14 amino acids. DNA of the CDR3: TGCGCCAGCAGTGGACGACAGGGGGGTACTGAAGCTTTCTTT. Amino acids: CASSGRQGGTEAFF.

The V call is TRBV30, the J call TRBJ2-1, with no clear D. CDR3 length: 14 amino acids. Trimming pared 0 bases from V and 10 bases from J, leaving 16 bases between. Germline V gene data show CDR1 as GTSNPN and CDR2 as SVGIG (reference sequence). CDR3 sequence reads: CAWSVITPAEEQFF. The CDR3 region has the DNA TGTGCCTGGAGTGTAATTACGCCCGCGGAGGAGCAGTTCTTC.

The rearrangement uses TRBV11-1 and TRBJ2-3; D ambiguous. The CDR3 is 12 amino acids. The V gene lost 6 bases and the J gene lost 2 bases, with 6 bases spanning the gap. Per the germline V gene, CDR1 is SGHAT and CDR2 is FQDESV (reference sequence). The CDR3 nucleotides are TGTGCCAGCAGGGCTTCCACAGATACGCAGTATTTT. Its translation is CASRASTDTQYF. The variable domain in full, completed from reference TRBV11-1 and TRBJ2-3, reads EAEVAQSPRYKITEKSQAVAFWCDPISGHATLYWYRQILGQGPELLVQFQDESVVDDSQLPKDRFSAERLKGVDSTLKIQPAELGDSAMYLCASRASTDTQYFGPGTRLTVL.

This chain links TRBV9 with TRBJ2-7, with TRBD2 matching over 10 bases. Germline V lookup: CDR1 SGDLS, CDR2 YYNGEE. The junction had 10 bases not matched to a gene; V was cut back by 3 bases and J by 1 base. CDR3 size: 17 residues. CDR3 DNA: TGTGCCAGCAGCGCGGGAGGACCTAGCGGGGGTTCCTACGAGCAGTACTTC. Translated: CASSAGGPSGGSYEQYF.